This T cell receptor (beta chain) is drawn from a study of OX40 agonist ivuxolimab in advanced cancers. A note on the overall study: Ivuxolimab was an agonistic, fully human IgG2 monoclonal antibody directed against OX40 (CD134), a costimulatory receptor. Intravenous ivuxolimab was administered to patients every 2 weeks at six dose levels: 0.01, 0.1, 0.3, 1.5, 3 and 10 mg/kg. Of the approximately 50 patients in dose escalation, some 20 had hepatocellular carcinoma, some 15 had melanoma, 9 had renal cell carcinoma and 9 had head and neck cancer. The dose-escalation cohort was around 84% male with a mean age of roughly 62 years, ranging from about 23 to 85. Patients were allowed to have had prior anti-PD-1, anti-PD-L1 or anti-CTLA-4 therapy, and approximately 40% of the dose-escalation patients had been treated with checkpoint inhibitors. Partial responses occurred in three dose-escalation patients: two with cutaneous melanoma and one with hepatocellular carcinoma. Peripheral TCRbeta sequencing aimed to test whether ivuxolimab altered TCR sequence diversity and caused clonal T-cell expansion. The paper covers the monotherapy dose-escalation part of the phase I ivuxolimab trial, which included N of about 56 patients.

To sequence the TCRbeta CDR3 region, genomic DNA was isolated from the sorted cells. The immunoSEQ Assay was used for sequencing of TCRbeta CDR3 regions. Entries here come from immuneACCESS through TCRdb and include only in-frame sequences with V and J called. Some clones fail to appear in such tables; in the studies checked, an unresolved V gene covers under half of the shortfall, and the cause of the remainder is unknown. The sample table records around 56,000 clones; over 75% of these occur just once. The ten largest account for around 4.3% of the sample. The trial excluded patients who had a history of autoimmune disease or who were on systemic immunosuppression. In every dose cohort, peripheral blood was drawn for TCR sequencing at baseline, cycle 4 day 1, and cycle 7 day 1. The samples were drawn from a first-in-human, open-label, multicenter phase I dose-escalation trial of ivuxolimab. Adults with locally advanced or metastatic melanoma, renal cell, hepatocellular, or head and neck squamous cell carcinoma were enrolled in the trial. Before TCR sequencing, CD4+ T cells and CD8+ T cells were sorted from peripheral blood as separate populations.

What the work shows at the level of the full study, not this receptor alone: The antigen specificity of the peripheral T cells that underwent clonal expansion was not determined. In the 0.1-3.0 mg/kg groups, partial responders were among the patients with the lowest normalized peripheral clonal expansion, particularly in CD8+ T cells. Low levels of normalized T-cell clonal expansion were also seen in some patients who did not respond. At doses of 0.1 to 3.0 mg/kg, clonal expansion of both CD4+ and CD8+ T cells in blood was seen between baseline and week 6. After ivuxolimab, more expanded clones were found on average in CD8+ T cells than in CD4+ T cells.

This clone was counted between two and nine times. The clone's antigen remains unknown. No much larger clonotype is one base removed from it; base qualities were not supplied. The sequencing used CD4+ or CD8+ T cells sorted from blood, collected in a trial of the OX40 agonist ivuxolimab. The TCR sequence derives from an adult with an advanced solid tumor such as melanoma, head and neck, liver or kidney cancer.

The CDR3 protein is CASDGLGVYNEQFF. The bases read TGTGCCAGCGACGGGTTGGGTGTCTACAATGAGCAGTTCTTC. The rearrangement joined TRBV2 to TRBJ2-1; the D gene cannot be named for sure. Trimming at the junction amounts to 8 bases on V and 3 bases on J, and the germline ends lie 14 bases apart. The CDR3, cysteine through phenylalanine, is 14 amino acids long. CDR3 DNA only is kept here, 42 bases in frame from base 1. CDR1 and CDR2 are read off the germline V gene as SNHLY and FYNNEI. Where the CDR3 stops, the reference TRBV2 and TRBJ2-1 genes take over; the full variable domain is EPEVTQTPSHQVTQMGQEVILRCVPISNHLYFYWYRQILGQKVEFLVSFYNNEISEKSEIFDDQFSVERPDGSNFTLKIRSTKLEDSAMYFCASDGLGVYNEQFFGPGTRLTVL.